A selection of T cell receptor beta chains follows, all from one sample in a study of vaccination and CD4 T cells after COVID-19. For these TCRs, the target antigens are not known. TCRdb reanalysed the PCR reads using MiXCR and keeps one entry per CDR3 protein. The sample consists of about 19,000 distinct CDR3 sequences, less than 60% of them appearing once. Sample: CD4+ T cells from blood, cultured in vitro, taken after SARS-CoV-2 vaccination. Every receptor here comes from a human donor who had recovered from COVID-19. Both conserved end residues are part of each CDR3. The D gene is left open where the match is weak. Only part of the rows carry a size: once, few, many, or a class if the clone is expanded.

v_call	clone_size	j_call	d_call	cdr3_nt	cdr3_aa
TRBV20-1	-	TRBJ1-1	-	TGCAGCGCAACTTTAGGAGATCTAGCTTTCTTT	CSATLGDLAFF
TRBV29-1	few	TRBJ1-1	-	TGCAGCGCCAGGACACTGAACACTGAAGCTTTCTTT	CSARTLNTEAFF
TRBV15	-	TRBJ1-5	TRBD1	TGTGCCACCAGCAGAGGTCTTATCGGGACAGGGGGACTCCCCCAGCATTTT	CATSRGLIGTGGLPQHF
TRBV20-1	few	TRBJ1-2	TRBD1	TGCAGTGCTAGCATACCGGGACAGGGGGCGAAGGGCTACACCTTC	CSASIPGQGAKGYTF
TRBV6-5	-	TRBJ1-1	TRBD1	TGTGCCAGCAGTTACCCGACAGGGGGAGGGAACACTGAAGCTTTCTTT	CASSYPTGGGNTEAFF
TRBV28	-	TRBJ2-2	-	TGTGCCAGTAATGGGGACCCCTGGGAGCTGTTTTTT	CASNGDPWELFF
TRBV6-5	-	TRBJ2-5	TRBD1	TGTGCCAGCAGTTACGGGGGACAGGGGGGAAAAGAGACCCAGTACTTC	CASSYGGQGGKETQYF
TRBV6-1	-	TRBJ2-2	-	TGTGCCAGCAGTCCGCCCCAGAACACCGGGGAGCTGTTTTTT	CASSPPQNTGELFF
TRBV24-1	-	TRBJ2-7	TRBD2	TGTGCCACCAGCCGGCGGGAGGGGGGCGAGCAGTACTTC	CATSRREGGEQYF
TRBV20-1	few	TRBJ1-1	-	TGCAGTGCTAGAGTCGACGGACGAATGAACACTGAAGCTTTCTTT	CSARVDGRMNTEAFF
TRBV5-1	few	TRBJ1-5	-	TGCGCCAGCAGCCTGCGACCAAGTCAGCCCCAGCATTTT	CASSLRPSQPQHF
TRBV7-2	-	TRBJ2-5	TRBD2	TGTGCCAGCAGCCGCGGACTAGCGGAACAAGAGACCCAGTACTTC	CASSRGLAEQETQYF
TRBV7-2	-	TRBJ2-3	-	TGTGCCAGCAGCTTAGCGGGTTCTCTTAGCGGCACAGATACGCAGTATTTT	CASSLAGSLSGTDTQYF
TRBV27	-	TRBJ2-7	TRBD1	TGTGCCAGCACTCAGAGGGCAGGGGGCGTCTACGAGCAGTACTTC	CASTQRAGGVYEQYF
TRBV7-3	-	TRBJ2-1	-	TGTGCCAGCAGCTGGACTAGGGGGCATGAGCAGTTCTTC	CASSWTRGHEQFF
TRBV15	-	TRBJ1-4	TRBD1	TGTGCCACCAGCAGAGATTTCCGGACAGGTGCTGAAAAACTGTTTTTT	CATSRDFRTGAEKLFF
TRBV6-1	-	TRBJ2-7	-	TGTGCCAGCAGCCCAAGTCATTCGAGCTCCTACGAGCAGTACTTC	CASSPSHSSSYEQYF
TRBV10-3	few	TRBJ2-6	-	TGTGCCATCAGTGAAGGCCCGCGGGCTGGGGCCAACGTCCTGACTTTC	CAISEGPRAGANVLTF
TRBV6-5	few	TRBJ2-3	-	TGTGCCAGCAGTTACTCGAGAGGAATAGATACGCAGTATTTT	CASSYSRGIDTQYF
TRBV27	-	TRBJ2-5	-	TGTGCCAGCAGTTTATGGGGGGCTGGAGAGACCCAGTACTTC	CASSLWGAGETQYF
TRBV7-6	-	TRBJ2-2	-	TGTGCCAGCAGCTTCACTTCCGGGAGCACCGGGGAGCTGTTTTTT	CASSFTSGSTGELFF
TRBV6-2/TRBV6-3	-	TRBJ1-1	-	TGTGCCAGCAGTTACTCGAGACGGTATGCTTTCTTT	CASSYSRRYAFF
TRBV7-8	-	TRBJ1-5	TRBD1	TGTGCCAGCAGCTTAGGGGACAGGGCCCGTCAGCCCCAGCATTTT	CASSLGDRARQPQHF
TRBV6-1	once	TRBJ1-5	-	TGTGCCAGCAGGATAATATTCGGACAGTGGGATCAGCCCCAGCATTTT	CASRIIFGQWDQPQHF
TRBV7-2	few	TRBJ2-2	-	TGTGCCAGCAGCTTAGACGTCGGGGAGCTGTTTTTT	CASSLDVGELFF
TRBV20-1	few	TRBJ1-5	-	TGCAGCGTCCACGACATTAGCAATCAGCCCCAGCATTTT	CSVHDISNQPQHF
TRBV20-1	-	TRBJ2-3	TRBD2	TGCAGTGCCAATAGCGGGGGCCCCTCAGATACGCAGTATTTT	CSANSGGPSDTQYF
TRBV10-3	-	TRBJ1-1	-	TGTGCCATCAGTGAGATAAGGGGCACTGAAGCTTTCTTT	CAISEIRGTEAFF
TRBV20-1	-	TRBJ2-1	TRBD1	TGCAGTGCTAGCTTCTACAGGGGTCCTTACAATGAGCAGTTCTTC	CSASFYRGPYNEQFF
TRBV7-9	-	TRBJ1-1	-	TGTGCCAGCAGCTTAGTCGGGGGGTTGGCTTTCTTT	CASSLVGGLAFF
TRBV20-1	-	TRBJ2-5	-	TGCAGTGCCCATATACCCGGGAACAACCAAGAGACCCAGTACTTC	CSAHIPGNNQETQYF
TRBV6-2/TRBV6-3	-	TRBJ1-5	-	TGTGCCAGCAGTTCCCCACACAGAGCCCAGCCCCAGCATTTT	CASSSPHRAQPQHF
TRBV6-1	-	TRBJ1-2	TRBD1	TGTGCCAGCAGTGGGACAGGGAGGGCGAATGGCTACACCTTC	CASSGTGRANGYTF
TRBV7-2	few	TRBJ1-2	-	TGTGCCAGCAGCCTAGGAGGGACCGGAAGGGTGATGGTCTATGGCTACACCTTC	CASSLGGTGRVMVYGYTF
TRBV19	-	TRBJ1-2	TRBD1	TGTGCCAGTAGTCACACCGGGACAGTCTATGGCTACACCTTC	CASSHTGTVYGYTF
TRBV20-1	-	TRBJ2-5	TRBD1	TGCAGTGCTAGAAGTCCCACAGGGGGCTTTGAGACCCAGTACTTC	CSARSPTGGFETQYF
TRBV6-1	few	TRBJ1-2	-	TGTGCCAGCTCCACGGGGGGGGCCTTAAACTATGGCTACACCTTC	CASSTGGALNYGYTF
TRBV19	-	TRBJ1-5	-	TGTGCCAGTAGTAGAGGGGGTGCTCAGCCCCAGCATTTT	CASSRGGAQPQHF
TRBV19	-	TRBJ1-1	-	TGTGCCAGTAGTGCACAGGCCTCCCTTACTGAAGCTTTCTTT	CASSAQASLTEAFF
TRBV6-1	-	TRBJ1-5	-	TGTGCCAGCAGTGAAGGTCAGAGTCGGGGTAGCAATCAGCCCCAGCATTTT	CASSEGQSRGSNQPQHF
TRBV7-6	-	TRBJ2-5	TRBD2	TGTGCCAGTGCCTTAGGAGCGGGGGGAGGGAGAGAGACCCAGTACTTC	CASALGAGGGRETQYF
TRBV7-3	-	TRBJ2-1	TRBD1	TGTGCCAGCAGCCTCGCCGGGACAGGTCTACGGGATGAGCAGTTCTTC	CASSLAGTGLRDEQFF
TRBV20-1	few	TRBJ1-1	-	TGCAGTGCTGTAGGGACCTCGAACACTGAAGCTTTCTTT	CSAVGTSNTEAFF